This section outlines one T cell receptor beta chain sequence together with its context. Assay: immunoSEQ multiplex PCR; the TCRdb copy retains only in-frame clones and omits some. The table shows approximately 90,000 clones, with approximately 91% occurring only once. These data belong to a study of identifying expanded T cells in peripheral blood. The CDR3 sequence is 13 residues long. Germline CDR1 is MNHEY and CDR2 is SVGAGI. With 8 bases removed from V and 1 base from J, the gap between germline ends came to 9 bases. Sequencing used blood. This TCR derives from a person aged 18 to 70 in good health. The chain recombines TRBV6-5 with TRBJ1-5; D not resolved. In DNA, the CDR3 is TGTGCCAGCGCCACCGGGAGCAATCAGCCCCAGCATTTT. Protein product: CASATGSNQPQHF.